These T cell receptor beta chains were read from a single sample in a study of OX40 agonist ivuxolimab in advanced cancers. The data were produced by immunoSEQ multiplex PCR, yet TCRdb's version contains in-frame clones alone and is incomplete. The sample has 60,000 to 90,000 clones, under 85% seen once. Material: CD4+ or CD8+ T cells sorted from blood, obtained in a trial of the OX40 agonist ivuxolimab. The receptors were sampled from an adult with an advanced solid tumor such as melanoma, head and neck, liver or kidney cancer. CDR3s include the opening cysteine and the closing phenylalanine or tryptophan. The D gene is left open where the match is weak. Clone size is shown for a subset of rows, as once, few, many or a class of expanded clone.

J | size | length | V | D | DNA | CDR3
TRBJ1-1 | . | 13 | TRBV11-2 | . | TGTGCCAGCAGCCCAACAAGAAACACTGAAGCTTTCTTT | CASSPTRNTEAFF
TRBJ2-6 | . | 18 | TRBV7-2 | . | TGTGCCAGCAGCTTAGTATCGGGAATCTATTCTGGGGCCAACGTCCTGACTTTC | CASSLVSGIYSGANVLTF
TRBJ2-1 | . | 16 | TRBV5-1 | . | TGCGCCAGCAGCTTGGCCTCGTGGACGGGCGGTTGGGAGCAGTTCTTC | CASSLASWTGGWEQFF
TRBJ1-1 | . | 13 | TRBV5-1 | TRBD1 | TGCGCCAGCAGCTATACAGGGGTCACTGAAGCTTTCTTT | CASSYTGVTEAFF
TRBJ2-1 | . | 15 | TRBV28 | . | TGTGCCAGCAGTTTTTTAGGGGCCCAAATCCATGAGCAGTTCTTC | CASSFLGAQIHEQFF
TRBJ2-1 | . | 16 | TRBV7-9 | . | TGTGCCAGCAGCTTAGCGCTGCTAGCCAAAAGGGATGAGCAGTTCTTC | CASSLALLAKRDEQFF
TRBJ2-7 | . | 13 | TRBV4-3 | . | TGCGCCAGCAGCCAGGATGACCGCTACGAGCAGTACTTC | CASSQDDRYEQYF
TRBJ1-6 | . | 16 | TRBV4-2 | TRBD1 | TGTGCCAGCAGCCAAGATCTTGACAGGGCGAAATCACCCCTCCACTTT | CASSQDLDRAKSPLHF
TRBJ2-4 | . | 17 | TRBV7-3 | . | TGTGCCAGCAGCTTATCAGAGCGGGCGTCGGGTCTAAACATTCAGTACTTC | CASSLSERASGLNIQYF
TRBJ1-1 | . | 13 | TRBV29-1 | . | TGCAGCGTTGGGAAGCCTCGGAACACTGAAGCTTTCTTT | CSVGKPRNTEAFF
TRBJ2-7 | . | 13 | TRBV7-7 | . | TGTGCCAGCAGCTTACTGGGGTCGAGGGAGCAGTACTTC | CASSLLGSREQYF
TRBJ2-7 | few | 15 | TRBV18 | . | TGTGCCAGCTCACTTACAGGGACCGGGGACTACGAGCAGTACTTC | CASSLTGTGDYEQYF
TRBJ2-5 | . | 16 | TRBV9 | TRBD2 | TGTGCCAGCAGCCTAGGATCTAGCGGGAGAGCAGAGACCCAGTACTTC | CASSLGSSGRAETQYF
TRBJ1-5 | . | 16 | TRBV7-2 | . | TGTGCCAGCAGCTTAGAGGCAGGGGTCTCCTATCAGCCCCAGCATTTT | CASSLEAGVSYQPQHF
TRBJ2-3 | . | 15 | TRBV25-1 | TRBD2 | TGTGCCAGCAGTGCCTTGACTAGCAGGGCAGATACGCAGTATTTT | CASSALTSRADTQYF
TRBJ1-2 | once | 14 | TRBV11-2 | . | TGTGCCAGCAGCTTAGGGGGGGATCTTAAGGGCTACACCTTC | CASSLGGDLKGYTF
TRBJ2-1 | . | 14 | TRBV7-9 | . | TGTGCCAGCAACAATCAGGGGGGTGGTGGTGAGCAGTTCTTC | CASNNQGGGGEQFF
TRBJ2-3 | . | 12 | TRBV2 | TRBD2 | TGTGCCAGCAGACTAGCGGGGGGGCACAGGTATTTT | CASRLAGGHRYF
TRBJ1-1 | . | 15 | TRBV6-1 | . | TGTGCCAGCAGTGAAGCCCAGCGACCGAACACTGAAGCTTTCTTT | CASSEAQRPNTEAFF
TRBJ2-2 | . | 14 | TRBV6-6 | . | TGTGCCAGCAGTTTCCCAGAGGTCACCGGGGAGCTGTTTTTT | CASSFPEVTGELFF
TRBJ1-1 | . | 13 | TRBV7-2 | . | TGTGCCAGCAGCTTGGGGGGGCTGCTCGTTGCTTTCTTT | CASSLGGLLVAFF
TRBJ2-7 | . | 13 | TRBV11-2 | TRBD1 | TGTGCCAGCAAACAGGACAGGGTCTACGAGCAGTACTTC | CASKQDRVYEQYF
TRBJ1-2 | . | 13 | TRBV9 | . | TGTGCCAGCAGCGGCGGACGGTTTTATGGCTACACCTTC | CASSGGRFYGYTF
TRBJ2-4 | . | 15 | TRBV6-6 | . | TGTGCCAGCAGTTACAGCCAACTAGCCAAAAACATTCAGTACTTC | CASSYSQLAKNIQYF
TRBJ2-7 | . | 16 | TRBV7-2 | TRBD1 | TGTGCCAGCAGCAAACACACCGGGACAGGGGGTGCCGAGCAGTACTTC | CASSKHTGTGGAEQYF
TRBJ2-2 | . | 15 | TRBV7-2 | TRBD1 | TGTGCCAGCAGCCGGCAGGGGGTACCCACCGGGGAGCTGTTTTTT | CASSRQGVPTGELFF
TRBJ2-2 | . | 15 | TRBV19 | TRBD2 | TGTGCCAGTAGTCTATCGACTAGCGGGCGAGGGGAGCTGTTTTTT | CASSLSTSGRGELFF
TRBJ2-3 | . | 13 | TRBV9 | . | TGTGCCAGCAGCGTAGTGGTGGGCGATACGCAGTATTTT | CASSVVVGDTQYF
TRBJ1-5 | . | 12 | TRBV10-2 | . | TGCGCCAGCAGCGAAACTTATCAGCCCCAGCATTTT | CASSETYQPQHF
TRBJ2-5 | . | 13 | TRBV7-3 | . | TGTGCCAGCAGCTTGGTGCGGGAAGAGACCCAGTACTTC | CASSLVREETQYF
TRBJ1-1 | . | 13 | TRBV6-6 | . | TGTGCCAGCAGTTATACGGCGAACACTGAAGCTTTCTTT | CASSYTANTEAFF
TRBJ1-1 | . | 16 | TRBV5-1 | TRBD1 | TGCGCCAGCAGCCCGGGACAGGGGGCTCCGAACACTGAAGCTTTCTTT | CASSPGQGAPNTEAFF
TRBJ2-5 | few | 12 | TRBV7-3 | . | TGTGCCAGCAGCTTGGACGGGGAGACCCAGTACTTC | CASSLDGETQYF
TRBJ2-1 | . | 11 | TRBV6-5 | . | TGTGCCAGCAGCAAGAACAATGAGCAGTTCTTC | CASSKNNEQFF
TRBJ2-3 | few | 13 | TRBV5-1 | . | TGCGCCAGCAGCTTGGCCCCCACCAACGTGCAGTATTTT | CASSLAPTNVQYF
TRBJ1-6 | . | 14 | TRBV2 | . | TGTGCCAGCAGTGCCCAGGGCTCCAATTCACCCCTCCACTTT | CASSAQGSNSPLHF
TRBJ1-5 | . | 13 | TRBV19 | . | TGTGCCAGCAGGGACATGGTCGGTCAGCCCCAGCATTTT | CASRDMVGQPQHF
TRBJ1-2 | . | 15 | TRBV5-1 | TRBD1 | TGCGCCAGCAGCCTCTCGGGGACAGGTGGCATTGGCTACACCTTC | CASSLSGTGGIGYTF
TRBJ1-2 | . | 17 | TRBV5-6 | . | TGTGCCAGCAGCACCGCCCCGACAGGACAAGGGAACTATGGCTACACCTTC | CASSTAPTGQGNYGYTF
TRBJ2-2 | . | 18 | TRBV7-3 | TRBD2 | TGTGCCAGCAGCTTAAGAGAGTGGAGCGGGAGGGACACCGGGGAGCTGTTTTTT | CASSLREWSGRDTGELFF
TRBJ1-5 | . | 14 | TRBV4-1 | . | TGCGCCAGCAGCCAAGATTGGGGTAGTCAGCCCCAGCATTTT | CASSQDWGSQPQHF
TRBJ1-4 | . | 14 | TRBV28 | . | TGTGCCAGCAGGAGGTCGGGGATGGGTGAAAAACTGTTTTTT | CASRRSGMGEKLFF
TRBJ1-4 | . | 12 | TRBV30 | . | TGTGCCTGGAGTAGGCTACGGGAAAAACTGTTTTTT | CAWSRLREKLFF
TRBJ2-7 | . | 14 | TRBV14 | TRBD1 | TGTGCCAGCAGCCTTAGGACAGGTACCTACGAGCAGTACTTC | CASSLRTGTYEQYF
TRBJ1-4 | . | 13 | TRBV6-1 | . | TGTGCCAGCAGTGAGGGGTTAGGTGTAAAACTGTTTTTT | CASSEGLGVKLFF
TRBJ1-6 | few | 13 | TRBV2 | . | TGTGCCAGCAGTGAAGTGGCAAATTCACCCCTCCACTTT | CASSEVANSPLHF
TRBJ1-1 | . | 14 | TRBV5-1 | . | TGCGCCAGCAGGGTTACTGAACAGAACACTGAAGCTTTCTTT | CASRVTEQNTEAFF
TRBJ2-1 | . | 16 | TRBV7-7 | TRBD2 | TGTGCCAGCAGCCCAGCCGGGACTAGCGGGAGGAATGAGCAGTTCTTC | CASSPAGTSGRNEQFF
TRBJ2-5 | . | 13 | TRBV10-2 | . | TGCGCCAGCAAACGGAGTCTCCAAGAGACCCAGTACTTC | CASKRSLQETQYF
TRBJ2-7 | . | 14 | TRBV9 | TRBD1 | TGTGCCAGCAGCACCGACAGGGGTTTGGGGGAGCAGTACTTC | CASSTDRGLGEQYF